These T cell receptor beta chains were read from a single sample in a study of molecular identifiers for immune sequencing clone quantification. TCRdb redid the calling of the PCR reads with MiXCR, one entry per CDR3 protein. Of 70,000 to 95,000 distinct CDR3 sequences in the sample, around 20% are singletons; the top ten hold 0.75% to 0.95%. The source material was naive CD8+ T cells from blood, with Jurkat cell RNA spiked in. The source is a human donor in good health. Some libraries in this study had Jurkat cell RNA spiked in. The CDR3 runs from the conserved cysteine through the conserved F or W. Each record gives: D gene, J gene, V gene, CDR3 protein. D genes are given only for firm matches.

>NA|TRBJ2-7|TRBV6-2/TRBV6-3
CASRAVSYEQYF
>NA|TRBJ2-6|TRBV18
CASSPPGSSGANVLTF
>TRBD1|TRBJ2-2|TRBV30
CAWSRGLNTGELFF
>NA|TRBJ2-2|TRBV12-3/TRBV12-4
CASSLLAPANTGELFF
>TRBD2|TRBJ2-3|TRBV30
CAWSVGAGEDTQYF
>TRBD1|TRBJ2-3|TRBV5-5
CASSFGQGPDTQYF
>NA|TRBJ2-1|TRBV27
CASTLGGLGNEQFF
>NA|TRBJ2-1|TRBV11-2
CASSEGVNYNEQFF
>NA|TRBJ2-7|TRBV14
CASSQEAQRAYEQYF
>NA|TRBJ2-2|TRBV13
CASSLVGRNTGELFF
>NA|TRBJ1-2|TRBV27
CASSPRAGTQLYGYTF
>TRBD1|TRBJ2-7|TRBV3-1
CASSQAGQGPYEQYF
>TRBD1|TRBJ2-3|TRBV12-3/TRBV12-4
CASSAGTGSTDTQYF
>NA|TRBJ1-1|TRBV20-1
CSGTQDINAGTEAFF
>TRBD1|TRBJ1-1|TRBV3-1
CASSQDLDTGGRMNTEAFF
>TRBD1|TRBJ1-1|TRBV4-3
CASSQGTGEAFF
>NA|TRBJ2-1|TRBV4-3
CASSQGTAINNEQFF
>TRBD2|TRBJ2-7|TRBV6-5
CASTASGGYEQYF
>NA|TRBJ2-7|TRBV25-1
CASRSSRGYSYEQYF
>NA|TRBJ2-7|TRBV7-9
CASSPDGLTYEQYF
>NA|TRBJ2-2|TRBV6-5
CASTLDPTGELFF
>NA|TRBJ2-7|TRBV30
CAWGSGYEQYF
>NA|TRBJ2-7|TRBV28
CASSLPLPSSYEQYF
>TRBD1|TRBJ1-2|TRBV19
CASSLLFQGASGYTF
>NA|TRBJ2-7|TRBV5-3
CASSFWGSAYEQYF
>TRBD2|TRBJ2-5|TRBV12-5
CASGIRKQGLAGLLQTVYQETQYF
>NA|TRBJ1-4|TRBV27
CASSLLTDEKLFF
>TRBD1|TRBJ2-7|TRBV4-1
CASSQAGTGDYEQYF
>NA|TRBJ2-4|TRBV5-4
CASSSGLAKNIQYF
>TRBD1|TRBJ1-3|TRBV5-6
CASRLKPGQDLSGNTIYF
>NA|TRBJ2-5|TRBV20-1
CSARDPDSPLDETQYF
>NA|TRBJ2-2|TRBV15
CATSTTRGANTGELFF
>NA|TRBJ2-1|TRBV6-5
CASSYFLGTSSYNEQFF
>NA|TRBJ2-7|TRBV7-6
CASSLEPGPTSYEQYF
>NA|TRBJ1-5|TRBV20-1
CSARGAGFNQPQHF
>NA|TRBJ2-3|TRBV29-1
CSVGILGLGPYTDTQYF
>TRBD1|TRBJ2-3|TRBV9
CASSAGQGYLRTDTQYF
>TRBD1|TRBJ1-5|TRBV7-8
CASSETGGSNQPQHF
>NA|TRBJ2-1|TRBV28
CASRSTHHSEQFF
>NA|TRBJ1-1|TRBV19
CASSMAGVGEAFF
>NA|TRBJ1-1|TRBV19
CASSTGARVTEAFF
>TRBD2|TRBJ2-7|TRBV29-1
CSVEDIGLAGYEQYF
>TRBD1|TRBJ1-6|TRBV27
CASSLLGQASSPLHF
>NA|TRBJ2-5|TRBV7-9
CASSLAVGLQETQYF
>NA|TRBJ2-3|TRBV11-2
CASSPGGGGPYTDTQYF
>NA|TRBJ2-6|TRBV30
CAWEGESGANVLTF
>NA|TRBJ2-5|TRBV12-3/TRBV12-4
CASSRGPTETQYF
>NA|TRBJ2-7|TRBV20-1
CSAEIRAAADEQYF
>NA|TRBJ2-7|TRBV7-9
CASSLGSTYEQYF
>TRBD1|TRBJ2-7|TRBV28
CASSNRGYEQYF
>NA|TRBJ2-3|TRBV27
CASSSLPGGLPDTQYF
>TRBD1|TRBJ1-4|TRBV4-3
CASSIGTGALGEKLFF
>NA|TRBJ2-4|TRBV7-9
CASSRSGIAKNIQYF
>TRBD2|TRBJ2-7|TRBV6-5
CASSNPRLAGDEQYF